One sample yielded the 14 T cell receptor beta chains listed below, sequenced in a study of control samples from healthy donors and cancer patients. Only in-frame clones appear in the TCRdb table, and some are missing; sequencing was by immunoSEQ multiplex PCR. The table includes around 110,000 clones, 88% detected once. Sequencing was done on a sample of blood. The receptors were sampled from a woman aged 70-85 years in good health.

This chain joins TRBV2 and TRBJ2-5; D unclear. There are 15 residues in the CDR3. V lost 3 bases to trimming and J lost 2 bases, with 13 bases between them. Germline CDR1 reads SNHLY; CDR2 reads FYNNEI. The DNA of the CDR3 is TGTGCCAGCAGTGACTGGTTTGTGGGGCAAGAGACCCAGTACTTC. Amino acid sequence: CASSDWFVGQETQYF.

The chain recombines TRBV12-3 or TRBV12-4 with TRBJ2-1, with D hard to call. There are 12 residues in the CDR3. V lost 7 bases and J 6 bases, leaving 10 bases between the germline ends. The CDR3, as DNA: TGTGCCAGCACCCAATTCCCCAATGAGCAGTTCTTC. Its protein is CASTQFPNEQFF.

The gene calls are TRBV2 and TRBJ2-3; 13 bases match TRBD2. V shed 6 bases and J 9 bases; nucleotides not matched to a gene: 9. Germline loops: CDR1 SNHLY, CDR2 FYNNEI. The CDR3 loop spans 15 amino acids. The CDR3 spells CASRETSGGPQTQYF. The CDR3 bases are TGTGCCAGCAGGGAGACTAGCGGGGGGCCTCAAACGCAGTATTTT.

This chain connects TRBV27 to TRBJ2-1, with a tentative D call TRBD1 (5 bases). The CDR3 has 11 amino acids. Trimming removed 3 bases at V and 8 bases at J, with 5 bases between. Per the germline V gene, CDR1 is MNHEY and CDR2 is SMNVEV (reference sequence). The CDR3 loop is CASSFRDEQFF. DNA of the CDR3: TGTGCCAGCAGTTTCAGGGATGAGCAGTTCTTC.

V gene TRBV12-3 or TRBV12-4 combines with J gene TRBJ2-2; no reliable D call. With 9 bases removed from V and 1 base from J, the gap between germline ends came to 9 bases. This CDR3 is built from 13 residues. CDR3 region: CARPLLNTGELFF. As DNA, the CDR3 is TGTGCCAGACCTCTTTTGAACACCGGGGAGCTGTTTTTT.

This rearrangement joins TRBV19 to TRBJ1-2; a weak D match, TRBD1 (5 bases). This CDR3 has 17 amino acids. Germline V CDR1 and CDR2: LNHDA, SQIVND (reference sequence). Trimming took 7 bases from V and 1 from J, leaving 22 bases between them. The CDR3 DNA reads TGTGCCAGTACCGGGGGAATTGGGCAGATCTATAACTATGGCTACACCTTC. Translation: CASTGGIGQIYNYGYTF. The variable domain in full, with the rest retrieved from reference TRBV19 and TRBJ1-2, is DGGITQSPKYLFRKEGQNVTLSCEQNLNHDAMYWYRQDPGQGLRLIYYSQIVNDFQKGDIAEGYSVSREKKESFPLTVTSAQKNPTAFYLCASTGGIGQIYNYGYTFGSGTRLTVV.

The CDR3, as DNA: TGTGCCAGCAGCCAAGGGGCAGGGGTGCGAAATGAGCAGTTCTTC. Translating it yields CASSQGAGVRNEQFF. The chain links TRBV3-1 (or the pseudogene TRBV3-2) to TRBJ2-1, with TRBD1 as a possible D gene (6 bases). Germline V gene data show CDR1 as LGHDT and CDR2 as YNNKEL (reference sequence). CDR3 length: 15 amino acids. Trimming shortened V by 1 base and J by 7 bases, and 14 bases separated the two germline ends.

This chain links TRBV20-1 with TRBJ1-1; no clear D. CDR3 length equals 12 residues. Germline V lookup: CDR1 DFQATT, CDR2 SNEGSKA (reference sequence). The V end was cut by 3 bases, the J end by 3 bases, with 8 bases between. The CDR3 sequence is CSASSGDTEAFF. CDR3 nucleotide sequence: TGCAGTGCTAGTTCAGGAGACACTGAAGCTTTCTTT.

The chain uses TRBV6-6 and TRBJ2-7, with 7 bases lining up with TRBD2. This CDR3 spans 16 amino acids. After removal of 1 base from V and 5 bases from J, the junction contained 11 bases not matched to a gene. Germline assignment: CDR1 MNHNY and CDR2 SVGAGI (reference sequence). The CDR3 nucleotides are TGTGCCAGCAGTTACTACAGAGGCTCGGGGGGAGACGAGCAGTACTTC. Translating it yields CASSYYRGSGGDEQYF.

The CDR3 region is CASSPTPPTVMNTEAFF. The DNA for the CDR3 is TGTGCCAGCTCACCGACACCTCCGACGGTCATGAACACTGAAGCTTTCTTT. V is TRBV18 and J is TRBJ1-1; D gene unclear. V was shortened by 3 bases and J by 0 bases, with 17 bases between the two germline ends. The CDR3 consists of 17 residues. The germline V gene encodes CDR1 KGHSH and CDR2 LQKENI.

V is TRBV19 and J is TRBJ1-1, with D uncertain. Germline CDR1 reads LNHDA; CDR2 reads SQIVND (reference sequence). The CDR3 is 10 residues long. The V end lost 2 bases, the J end lost 8 bases, and 3 bases lay between the germline ends. The CDR3 here is CASSITEAFF. CDR3 bases: TGTGCCAGTAGTATAACGGAAGCTTTCTTT.

This clone was observed a handful of times. CDR3 DNA sequence: TGTGCCAGCGGACAGGGTTTCACTGAAGCTTTCTTT. Amino acids: CASGQGFTEAFF. V gene TRBV3-1 (or the pseudogene TRBV3-2) combines with J gene TRBJ1-1, with 8 bases aligning to TRBD1. Trimming cost V 8 bases and J 4 bases; bases outside gene matches: 3. Per the germline V gene, CDR1 is LGHDT and CDR2 is YNNKEL (reference sequence). The CDR3 is made up of 12 amino acids.

This rearrangement joins TRBV19 to TRBJ1-2; D is unclear. The CDR3 consists of 14 residues. Deletions cut 3 bases from V and 4 bases from J, with 12 bases between. Germline V gene sequence: CDR1 LNHDA, CDR2 SQIVND (reference sequence). CDR3 region: CASSISQVGYGYTF. In DNA form, the CDR3 reads TGTGCCAGTAGTATTTCCCAGGTGGGCTATGGCTACACCTTC.

This chain connects TRBV10-3 to TRBJ1-1; D is possibly TRBD1 (6 bases). The V gene's germline CDR1 is ENHRY and CDR2 SYGVKD. CDR3 length: 13 amino acids. Trimming shortened V by 4 bases and J by 1 base, and 7 bases separated the two germline ends. Here the CDR3 reads CAISVTGNTEAFF. CDR3 sequence (DNA): TGTGCCATCAGTGTGACAGGGAACACTGAAGCTTTCTTT.